A selection of T cell receptor beta chains follows, all from one sample in a study of T cell responses to AZD1222 COVID-19 vaccine. Sequenced by immunoSEQ multiplex PCR; TCRdb stores in-frame clones only, minus some. The sample contains about 130,000 clones, approximately 90% of which appear only once. The material was peripheral blood, obtained on day 0 of AZD1222 vaccination. Receptors originate from an adult in good health. CDR3s include the opening cysteine and the closing phenylalanine or tryptophan. The D gene is left open where the match is weak. Clone size is shown for a subset of rows, as once, few, many or a class of expanded clone.

once	TRBV5-4	TRBJ2-4	.	TGTGCCAGCAGCTTGGAGGGCAGCGGGAACATTCAGTACTTC	CASSLEGSGNIQYF
.	TRBV3-1/TRBV3-2	TRBJ1-1	TRBD1	TGTGCCAGCAGCCAAGGGACAGGGAACACTGAAGCTTTCTTT	CASSQGTGNTEAFF
once	TRBV15	TRBJ1-1	.	TGTGCCACCAGCAGAGATTTGGAGGTCGGCACTGAAGCTTTCTTT	CATSRDLEVGTEAFF
.	TRBV4-2	TRBJ2-7	TRBD2	TGTGCCAGCAGCCGAGGAGCGGGGGTTAAGGACGAGCAGTACTTC	CASSRGAGVKDEQYF
.	TRBV3-1/TRBV3-2	TRBJ1-1	.	TGTGCCAGCAGCCACCCCCCCGGGACGGTGAACACTGAAGCTTTCTTT	CASSHPPGTVNTEAFF
.	TRBV4-1	TRBJ2-2	.	TGCGCCAGCAGCCAAGATTCCCAGAACACCGGGGAGCTGTTTTTT	CASSQDSQNTGELFF
.	TRBV6-2/TRBV6-3	TRBJ1-1	TRBD1	TGTGCCAGCAGTTTCGGCGAACAGGGGCGTGCTTTCTTT	CASSFGEQGRAFF
.	TRBV29-1	TRBJ1-1	.	TGCAGCGTTACACCGAACACTGAAGCTTTCTTT	CSVTPNTEAFF
.	TRBV20-1	TRBJ2-7	.	TGCAGTGAAACCATCCGCCCCGAGCAGTACTTC	CSETIRPEQYF
.	TRBV11-2	TRBJ2-5	TRBD2	TGTGCCAGCAGGACTAGCGGGGGCGGGGAGACCCAGTACTTC	CASRTSGGGETQYF
.	TRBV7-3	TRBJ1-1	TRBD1	TGTGCCAGCAGCTTACAGGGGGGAAACACTGAAGCTTTCTTT	CASSLQGGNTEAFF
.	TRBV2	TRBJ2-5	.	TGTGCCAGCAGTGAAGGGGTCGGGGAGACCCAGTACTTC	CASSEGVGETQYF
.	TRBV7-2	TRBJ2-1	.	TGTGCCAGCAGCTTAGTTAGACAGCCTTTAGCGCAGTTCTTC	CASSLVRQPLAQFF
.	TRBV10-3	TRBJ1-2	.	TGTGCCATCAGTGACGGGACGGCCTATGGCTACACCTTC	CAISDGTAYGYTF
.	TRBV15	TRBJ1-4	.	TGTGCCACCAGCAGAGATAAGACTCCCTGGGAAAAACTGTTTTTT	CATSRDKTPWEKLFF
.	TRBV5-5	TRBJ2-1	TRBD2	TGTGCCAGCAGCGCGGGACTAGCGGGGGTTAATGAGCAGTTCTTC	CASSAGLAGVNEQFF
.	TRBV4-3	TRBJ1-2	.	TGCGCCAGCAGCCACGAAAGGGGGTCCTATGGCTACACCTTC	CASSHERGSYGYTF
.	TRBV10-2	TRBJ1-3	.	TGCGCCAGCAGCATACAGGGTTGGCAAGGAAACACCATATATTTT	CASSIQGWQGNTIYF
.	TRBV12-5	TRBJ2-1	.	TGTGCTAGTGTTCGGGGAGATATTACGGACAGTTACAATGAGCAGTTCTTC	CASVRGDITDSYNEQFF
.	TRBV5-4	TRBJ2-5	TRBD2	TGTGCCAGCAGACCTACTTCAAGCGGACTAGCGGGGAGGGAGACCCAGTACTTC	CASRPTSSGLAGRETQYF
.	TRBV28	TRBJ1-5	TRBD1	TGTGCCAGCAGTTTACCCCCTGGCGACAGGGTGGCTCAGCCCCAGCATTTT	CASSLPPGDRVAQPQHF
.	TRBV19	TRBJ1-2	.	TGTGCCAGTAGTATAGTAAGTGACAGAAACTATGGCTACACCTTC	CASSIVSDRNYGYTF
.	TRBV15	TRBJ1-4	.	TGTGCCACCAGCGGGGTTGGAACTAATGAAAAACTGTTTTTT	CATSGVGTNEKLFF
.	TRBV2	TRBJ1-2	.	TGTGCCAGCAGAGGACTCCCTGGGTATGGCTACACCTTC	CASRGLPGYGYTF
.	TRBV9	TRBJ2-3	.	TGTGCCAGCAGCTTGCTGGCGGGGGCCGGGACAGATACGCAGTATTTT	CASSLLAGAGTDTQYF
few	TRBV20-1	TRBJ1-1	.	TGCAGTGCCACAGGGAACACTGAAGCTTTCTTT	CSATGNTEAFF